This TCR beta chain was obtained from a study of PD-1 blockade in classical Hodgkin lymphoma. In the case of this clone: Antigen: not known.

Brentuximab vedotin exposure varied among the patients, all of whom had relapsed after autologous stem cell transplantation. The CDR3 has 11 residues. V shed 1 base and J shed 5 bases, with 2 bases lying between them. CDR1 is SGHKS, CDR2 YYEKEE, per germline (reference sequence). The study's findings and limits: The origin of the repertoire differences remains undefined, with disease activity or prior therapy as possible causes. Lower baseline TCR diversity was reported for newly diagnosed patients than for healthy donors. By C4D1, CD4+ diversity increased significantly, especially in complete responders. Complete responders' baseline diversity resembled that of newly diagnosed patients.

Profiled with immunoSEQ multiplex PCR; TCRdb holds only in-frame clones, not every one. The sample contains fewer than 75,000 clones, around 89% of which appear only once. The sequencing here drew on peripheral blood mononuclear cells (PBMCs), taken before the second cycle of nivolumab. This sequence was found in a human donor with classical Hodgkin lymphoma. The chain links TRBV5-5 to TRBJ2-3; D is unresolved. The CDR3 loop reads CASSLIDTQYF. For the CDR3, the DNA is TGTGCCAGCAGCTTGATAGATACGCAGTATTTT. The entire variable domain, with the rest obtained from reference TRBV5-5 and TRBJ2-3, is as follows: DAGVTQSPTHLIKTRGQQVTLRCSPISGHKSVSWYQQVLGQGPQFIFQYYEKEERGRGNFPDRFSARQFPNYSSELNVNALLLGDSALYLCASSLIDTQYFGPGTRLTVL.